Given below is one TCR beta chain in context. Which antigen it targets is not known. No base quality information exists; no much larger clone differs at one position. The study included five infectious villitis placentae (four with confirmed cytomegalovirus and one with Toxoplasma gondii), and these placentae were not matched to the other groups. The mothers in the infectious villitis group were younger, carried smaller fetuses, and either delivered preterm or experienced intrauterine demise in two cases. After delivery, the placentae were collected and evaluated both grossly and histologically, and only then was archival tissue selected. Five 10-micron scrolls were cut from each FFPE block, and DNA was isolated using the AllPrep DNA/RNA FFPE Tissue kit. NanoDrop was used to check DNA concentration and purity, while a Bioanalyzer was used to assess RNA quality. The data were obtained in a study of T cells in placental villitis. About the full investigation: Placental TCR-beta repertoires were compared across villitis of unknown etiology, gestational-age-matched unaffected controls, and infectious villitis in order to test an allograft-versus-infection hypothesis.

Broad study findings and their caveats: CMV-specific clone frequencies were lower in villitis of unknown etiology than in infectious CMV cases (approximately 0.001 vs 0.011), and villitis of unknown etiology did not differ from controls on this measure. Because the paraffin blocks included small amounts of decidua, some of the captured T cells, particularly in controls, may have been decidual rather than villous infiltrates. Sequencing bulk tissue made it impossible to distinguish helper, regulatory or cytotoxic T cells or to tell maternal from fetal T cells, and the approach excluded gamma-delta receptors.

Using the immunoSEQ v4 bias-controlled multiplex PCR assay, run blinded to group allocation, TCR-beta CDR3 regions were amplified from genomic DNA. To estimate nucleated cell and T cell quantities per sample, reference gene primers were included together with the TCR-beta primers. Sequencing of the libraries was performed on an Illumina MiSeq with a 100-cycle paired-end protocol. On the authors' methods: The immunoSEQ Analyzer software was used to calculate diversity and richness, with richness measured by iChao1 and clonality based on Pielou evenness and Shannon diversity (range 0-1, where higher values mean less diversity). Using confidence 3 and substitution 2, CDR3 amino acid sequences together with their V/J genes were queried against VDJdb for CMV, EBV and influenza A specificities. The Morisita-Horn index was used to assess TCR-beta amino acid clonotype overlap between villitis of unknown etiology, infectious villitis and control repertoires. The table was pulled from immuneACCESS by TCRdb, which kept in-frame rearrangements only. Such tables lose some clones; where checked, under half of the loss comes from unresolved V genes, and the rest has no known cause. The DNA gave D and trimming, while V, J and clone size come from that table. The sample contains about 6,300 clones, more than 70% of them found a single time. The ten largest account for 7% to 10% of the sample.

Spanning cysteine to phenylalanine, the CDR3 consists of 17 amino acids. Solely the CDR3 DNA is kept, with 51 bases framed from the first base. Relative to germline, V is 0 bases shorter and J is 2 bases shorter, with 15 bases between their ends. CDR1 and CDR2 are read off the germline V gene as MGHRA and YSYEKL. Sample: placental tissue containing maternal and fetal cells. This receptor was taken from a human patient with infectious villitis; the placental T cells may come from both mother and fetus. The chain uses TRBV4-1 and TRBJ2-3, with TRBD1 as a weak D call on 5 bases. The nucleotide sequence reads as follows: TGCGCCAGCAGCCAAGATAATACAGGTTCGGTCACAGATACGCAGTATTTT. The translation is CASSQDNTGSVTDTQYF.